A selection of T cell receptor beta chains follows, all from one sample in a study of blood T cell repertoires in COVID-19. Sequencing used immunoSEQ multiplex PCR; TCRdb keeps in-frame clones, though not all of them. Counted here are about 240,000 clones, roughly 82% occurring once; the ten biggest clones make up 12%. Sequenced material: peripheral blood. The source of these receptors is an older man with acute or convalescent COVID-19. Each CDR3 is given with its conserved first and last residue. The D gene is left open where the match is weak. Some rows mark clone size as missing; the rest say once, few, many or name a class of expanded clone.

d_call,v_call,j_call,clone_size,cdr3_nt,cdr3_aa
.,TRBV19,TRBJ2-1,once,TGTGCCAGTAGTATAGATAGGGACAAGCAGTTCTTC,CASSIDRDKQFF
.,TRBV4-2,TRBJ1-1,.,TGTGCCAGCAGCCAAGAAGGAGGAGTGAACACTGAAGCTTTCTTT,CASSQEGGVNTEAFF
TRBD1,TRBV7-9,TRBJ1-4,.,TGTGCCAGCAGCTTAAACGTCCGGGACAGCTCGTCGGAAAAACTGTTTTTT,CASSLNVRDSSSEKLFF
.,TRBV6-2/TRBV6-3,TRBJ1-1,.,TGTGCCAGCAGTTACTCGAGCGGATTTTTGAACACTGAAGCTTTCTTT,CASSYSSGFLNTEAFF
TRBD1,TRBV19,TRBJ2-1,few,TGTGCCAGTAGTGGAGCAGGGGGCGCAGGAGAGCAGTTCTTC,CASSGAGGAGEQFF
.,TRBV6-5,TRBJ1-5,.,TGTGCCAGCAGTTCCAGATGGGGGGATCAGCCCCAGCATTTT,CASSSRWGDQPQHF
.,TRBV19,TRBJ1-4,.,TGTGCCAGTAGTAGATCGGAGGACTTGAATGAAAAACTGTTTTTT,CASSRSEDLNEKLFF
TRBD2,TRBV3-1/TRBV3-2,TRBJ2-3,.,TGTGCCAGCAGCCAAGGGGGCGCTAGCGGGGGGGCCAATACAGATACGCAGTATTTT,CASSQGGASGGANTDTQYF
.,TRBV11-1,TRBJ1-1,.,TGTGCCAGCAGCCTAGAGGAGGTTACTGAAGCTTTCTTT,CASSLEEVTEAFF
TRBD1,TRBV28,TRBJ1-3,.,TGTGCCAGCAGCCGATCCTGGACAGGGGTTAATGGAAACACCATATATTTT,CASSRSWTGVNGNTIYF
.,TRBV3-1/TRBV3-2,TRBJ1-6,.,TGTGCCAGCAGCCAAGATTTGAGGAATTCACCCCTCCACTTT,CASSQDLRNSPLHF
.,TRBV7-8,TRBJ1-2,.,TGTGCCAGCAGCTCGCAAGGGGGGGGCGATGGCTACACCTTC,CASSSQGGGDGYTF
.,TRBV6-5,TRBJ2-3,once,TGTGCCAGCAGCTTCCCGGGGACAGATACGCAGTATTTT,CASSFPGTDTQYF
.,TRBV18,TRBJ2-2,.,TGTGCCAGCTCACCAGTTATATTGGACAGATTATCCGGGGAGCTGTTTTTT,CASSPVILDRLSGELFF
.,TRBV18,TRBJ1-1,.,TGTGCCAGCTCCCCATCCGGGACACTGAACACTGAAGCTTTCTTT,CASSPSGTLNTEAFF
TRBD1,TRBV13,TRBJ1-6,many,TGTGCCAGCAGTCTAAGACAGGGGGATAATTCACCCCTCCACTTT,CASSLRQGDNSPLHF
TRBD2,TRBV5-4,TRBJ2-1,.,TGTGCCAGCAGTCCCGGGACTAGCGGGAGTAATGAGCAGTTCTTC,CASSPGTSGSNEQFF
.,TRBV4-3,TRBJ2-3,once,TGCGCCAGCAGCCAAGTAAAATGGCCGAGGAGGACGCAGTATTTT,CASSQVKWPRRTQYF
.,TRBV19,TRBJ2-7,few,TGTGCCAGTAGTATTGCAGGCATCTCCTACGAGCAGTACTTC,CASSIAGISYEQYF
TRBD1,TRBV6-5,TRBJ1-1,.,TGTGCCAGCAGTCGGGACAGTCCGGGAACTGAAGCTTTCTTT,CASSRDSPGTEAFF
TRBD1,TRBV15,TRBJ2-1,.,TGTGCCACCTCCGGTACAGGGGGATCCTACAATGAGCAGTTCTTC,CATSGTGGSYNEQFF
.,TRBV3-1/TRBV3-2,TRBJ1-5,.,TGTGCCAGCAGCCAAAGCGGGACGGTCTCCCCTCAGCCCCAGCATTTT,CASSQSGTVSPQPQHF
.,TRBV6-5,TRBJ1-4,.,TGTGCCAGCAGAACACAGGGCTCAACTAATGAAAAACTGTTTTTT,CASRTQGSTNEKLFF
TRBD1,TRBV9,TRBJ1-2,.,TGTGCCAGCAGCCGTGACAGGGGCGGCGGCTACACCTTC,CASSRDRGGGYTF
.,TRBV6-5,TRBJ2-7,.,TGTGCCAGCAGTCTTCTCTACGAGCAGTACTTC,CASSLLYEQYF
TRBD2,TRBV9,TRBJ2-3,few,TGTGCCAGCAGCGTAGGAGGTCTAGCGGGTGGAGGAGATACGCAGTATTTT,CASSVGGLAGGGDTQYF
.,TRBV28,TRBJ1-2,.,TGTGCCAGCAGTTCAGGTTCCCTGGGCTACACCTTC,CASSSGSLGYTF
.,TRBV5-4,TRBJ2-2,.,TGTGCCAGCAGCTTTGACAAAGTGACCGGGGAGCTGTTTTTT,CASSFDKVTGELFF
.,TRBV9,TRBJ2-7,.,TGTGCCAGCAGCGACTCCTCCTACGAGCAGTACTTC,CASSDSSYEQYF
.,TRBV15,TRBJ1-2,.,TGTGCCACCAGCAGAGGAGAGGCAGGGGACCTGGGCTACACCTTC,CATSRGEAGDLGYTF
.,TRBV7-6,TRBJ2-3,.,TGTGCCAGCAGCTTAGACAGGGCCACAGATACGCAGTATTTT,CASSLDRATDTQYF
.,TRBV18,TRBJ2-7,.,TGTGCCAGCTCACCCCTCTCTAGGACAGATCCCTACGAGCAGTACTTC,CASSPLSRTDPYEQYF
.,TRBV13,TRBJ1-1,.,TGTGCCAGCAGCCCACCGGGACTTCAAAGGTCAGAAGCTTTCTTT,CASSPPGLQRSEAFF
TRBD1,TRBV18,TRBJ1-5,.,TGTGCCAGCTCACCAGGACAGGAGGAAGGGCAGCCCCAGCATTTT,CASSPGQEEGQPQHF
TRBD1,TRBV18,TRBJ1-5,.,TGTGCCAGCTCACAAGGACAGGGCAATCAGCCCCAGCATTTT,CASSQGQGNQPQHF
.,TRBV24-1,TRBJ2-3,.,TGTGCCACCCTAAGTTCCACAGATACGCAGTATTTT,CATLSSTDTQYF
.,TRBV5-4,TRBJ1-1,.,TGTGCCAGCAGCTTGAAGCGTGGGTTGAACACTGAAGCTTTCTTT,CASSLKRGLNTEAFF
.,TRBV6-5,TRBJ2-7,.,TGTGCCAGCAGTTACTCTTCACAGGGATCCTACGAGCAGTACTTC,CASSYSSQGSYEQYF
.,TRBV9,TRBJ2-1,once,TGTGCCAGCAGCGTAGGGGCCGACGGCGGGAATGAGCAGTTCTTC,CASSVGADGGNEQFF
TRBD2,TRBV7-7,TRBJ2-1,once,TGTGCTAGCAGCTCAGGACTAGCGGGGACCTACAATGAGCAGTTCTTC,CASSSGLAGTYNEQFF
.,TRBV19,TRBJ1-6,.,TGTGCCAGTAGTAATGACAGGTTTAATTCACCCCTCCACTTT,CASSNDRFNSPLHF
TRBD1,TRBV2,TRBJ2-1,.,TGTGCCAGCAGGCCGGGACAGGGATTTGGCGAGCAGTTCTTC,CASRPGQGFGEQFF
TRBD1,TRBV5-1,TRBJ2-7,.,TGCGCCAGCAGCTTGGAGGGACAGGGTCCACAGTACTTC,CASSLEGQGPQYF
TRBD1,TRBV9,TRBJ1-5,.,TGTGCCAGCGCCGGACAGGGTAGCAATCAGCCCCAGCATTTT,CASAGQGSNQPQHF
.,TRBV7-2,TRBJ2-5,.,TGTGCCAGCAGCTCTCAGACAGATCCAAGGGAGACCCAGTACTTC,CASSSQTDPRETQYF